Listed below are T cell receptor beta chains from one sample, sequenced in a study of blood T cell repertoires in COVID-19. Libraries were prepared by immunoSEQ multiplex PCR; TCRdb keeps only in-frame clonotypes and omits some of them. This sample yields about 60,000 clones, of which 65% to 90% are seen a single time; about 1.2% belongs to the top ten. The sample was peripheral blood. These receptors came from a man between 40 and 49 years old with acute or convalescent COVID-19. The conserved cysteine and the conserved F or W are not part of the CDR3 here. Clone size is given for some rows only: seen once, a few or many times, or a class if the clone is expanded.

- | TRBJ1-2 | TRBV7-2 | ASSLSGTGATYGYT
- | TRBJ1-2 | TRBV5-1 | ASSLEGQRRLGYT
- | TRBJ1-2 | TRBV6-1 | ASSDLARIGMNYGYT
- | TRBJ2-4 | TRBV2 | ASSEGGIQY
once | TRBJ1-1 | TRBV2 | ASSRQRNTEAF
- | TRBJ1-1 | TRBV14 | ASSQVMQANTEAF
- | TRBJ1-1 | TRBV29-1 | SAKDRGWTEAF
- | TRBJ2-5 | TRBV25-1 | ASSEPRGAGETRY
- | TRBJ1-3 | TRBV3-1/TRBV3-2 | ASSRREGDIGNTIY
- | TRBJ1-6 | TRBV19 | ASSLDRDSPLH
- | TRBJ1-3 | TRBV3-1/TRBV3-2 | ASSALQGAFGNTIY
- | TRBJ1-5 | TRBV21-1 | ASRTGGTDQPQH
- | TRBJ2-1 | TRBV7-3 | ASGAGNWNEQF
once | TRBJ1-2 | TRBV27 | ASLSPTPEDGYT
few | TRBJ2-3 | TRBV29-1 | SVQGGAGVPVDTQY
- | TRBJ1-2 | TRBV5-6 | ASSLALGNSYGYT
- | TRBJ2-3 | TRBV19 | ASSPNSPDGWSRWAGY
- | TRBJ1-6 | TRBV19 | ASKGARNSPLH
- | TRBJ1-1 | TRBV9 | ASSGTGGYMNTEAF
- | TRBJ1-4 | TRBV6-5 | ASSYSEGSTNEKLF
once | TRBJ2-3 | TRBV7-6 | ASSTIRGLSDTQY
few | TRBJ1-6 | TRBV5-6 | ASSSQTGRHNSPLH
- | TRBJ1-1 | TRBV5-4 | ASSLGRVRGNTEAF
- | TRBJ1-3 | TRBV5-1 | ASSPTLPRGNTIY
- | TRBJ2-3 | TRBV9 | ASSLSPENTDTQY
few | TRBJ2-3 | TRBV10-2 | ASSEGVVGGANTDTQY
- | TRBJ1-1 | TRBV9 | ASSVGYRVNTEAF
once | TRBJ1-1 | TRBV5-6 | ASSFPAGLNTEAF
- | TRBJ2-3 | TRBV29-1 | SADLRMSDTQY
- | TRBJ1-6 | TRBV19 | ASNDGRRDSPLH
- | TRBJ1-1 | TRBV6-2/TRBV6-3 | ASSYVGGITEAF
- | TRBJ1-2 | TRBV6-6 | ASTRQDAFYGYT
- | TRBJ1-3 | TRBV7-6 | ASSLNWENTIY
- | TRBJ1-6 | TRBV19 | ASSLQGARSPLH
- | TRBJ1-2 | TRBV3-1/TRBV3-2 | ASSQLDRADGYT
- | TRBJ1-5 | TRBV30 | AWSQRERQPQH
- | TRBJ2-3 | TRBV5-5 | ASSLTGTVTDTQY
- | TRBJ2-1 | TRBV11-3 | ASSLVQSYNEQF
- | TRBJ2-2 | TRBV19 | ASSILQDYTGELF
- | TRBJ1-1 | TRBV30 | AWSWEAGTEAF
- | TRBJ1-6 | TRBV25-1 | ASTRTGSKSPLH
- | TRBJ1-1 | TRBV6-6 | ASSPSRGGDALEAF
- | TRBJ1-1 | TRBV10-3 | AISDRADTEAF